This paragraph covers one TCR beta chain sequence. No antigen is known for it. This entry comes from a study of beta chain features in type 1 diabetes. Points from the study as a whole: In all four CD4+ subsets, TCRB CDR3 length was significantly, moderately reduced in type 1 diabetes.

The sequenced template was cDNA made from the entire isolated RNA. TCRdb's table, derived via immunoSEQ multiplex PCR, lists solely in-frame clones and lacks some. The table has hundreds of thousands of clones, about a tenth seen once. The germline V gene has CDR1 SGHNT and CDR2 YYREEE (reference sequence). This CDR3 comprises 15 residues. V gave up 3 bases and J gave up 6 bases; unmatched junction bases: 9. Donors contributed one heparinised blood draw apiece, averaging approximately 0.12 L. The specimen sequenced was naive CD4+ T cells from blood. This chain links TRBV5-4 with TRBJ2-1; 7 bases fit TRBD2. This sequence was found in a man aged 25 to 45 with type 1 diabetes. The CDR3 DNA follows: TGTGCCAGCAGCTGGGGGGACCCGGGGGGCAATGAGCAGTTCTTC. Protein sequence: CASSWGDPGGNEQFF.